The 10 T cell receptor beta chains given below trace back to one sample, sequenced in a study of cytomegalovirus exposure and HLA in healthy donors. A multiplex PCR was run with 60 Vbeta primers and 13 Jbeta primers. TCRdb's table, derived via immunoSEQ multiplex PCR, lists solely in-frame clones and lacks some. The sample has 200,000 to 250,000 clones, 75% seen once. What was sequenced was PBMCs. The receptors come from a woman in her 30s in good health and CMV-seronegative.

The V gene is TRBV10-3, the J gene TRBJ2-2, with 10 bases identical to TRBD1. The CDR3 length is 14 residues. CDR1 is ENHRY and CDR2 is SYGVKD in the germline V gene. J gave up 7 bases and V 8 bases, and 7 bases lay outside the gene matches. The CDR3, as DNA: TGTGCCATCTTGAGACAGGGGGCTGGCGGGGAGCTGTTTTTT. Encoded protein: CAILRQGAGGELFF.

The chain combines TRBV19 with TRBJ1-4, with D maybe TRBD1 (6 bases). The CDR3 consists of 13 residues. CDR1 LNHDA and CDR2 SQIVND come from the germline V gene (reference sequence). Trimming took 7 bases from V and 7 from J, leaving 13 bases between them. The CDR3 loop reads CASKGDNGEKLFF. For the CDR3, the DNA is TGTGCCAGTAAAGGGGACAACGGTGAAAAACTGTTTTTT.

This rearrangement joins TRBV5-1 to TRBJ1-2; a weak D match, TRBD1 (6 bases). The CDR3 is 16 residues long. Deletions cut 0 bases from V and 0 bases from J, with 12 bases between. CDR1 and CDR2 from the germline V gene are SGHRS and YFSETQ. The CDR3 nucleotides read TGCGCCAGCAGCTTGGAGGACAGCTTATCTAACTATGGCTACACCTTC. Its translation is CASSLEDSLSNYGYTF.

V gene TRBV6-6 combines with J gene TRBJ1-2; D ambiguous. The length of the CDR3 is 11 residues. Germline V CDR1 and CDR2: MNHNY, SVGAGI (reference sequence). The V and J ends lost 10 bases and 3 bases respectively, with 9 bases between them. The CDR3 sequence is CATAGDYGYTF. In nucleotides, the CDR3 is TGTGCCACCGCCGGTGACTATGGCTACACCTTC.

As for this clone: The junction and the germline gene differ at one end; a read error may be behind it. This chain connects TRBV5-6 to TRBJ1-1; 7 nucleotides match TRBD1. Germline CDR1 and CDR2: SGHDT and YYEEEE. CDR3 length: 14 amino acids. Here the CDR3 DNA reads TGTGCCACCAGCTTCGTCACAGGGGCTTTGGGAGCTTTCTTT. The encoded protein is CATSFVTGALGAFF.

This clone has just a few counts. CDR3 coding DNA: TGCGCCAGCCTCGGAGGGACTAACACCGGGGAGCTGTTTTTT. As protein: CASLGGTNTGELFF. This chain links TRBV10-2 with TRBJ2-2; D may be TRBD2 (6 bases). V lost 8 bases and J lost 2, with 12 bases in between. This CDR3 is built from 14 residues. Germline lookup yields CDR1 WSHSY and CDR2 SAAADI.

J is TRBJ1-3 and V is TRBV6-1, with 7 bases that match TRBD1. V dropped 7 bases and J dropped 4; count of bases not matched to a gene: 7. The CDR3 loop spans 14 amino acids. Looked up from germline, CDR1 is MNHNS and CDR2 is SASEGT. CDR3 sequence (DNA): TGTGCCAGCACCCCGGGGGACAGAGGAAACACCATATATTTT. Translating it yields CASTPGDRGNTIYF.

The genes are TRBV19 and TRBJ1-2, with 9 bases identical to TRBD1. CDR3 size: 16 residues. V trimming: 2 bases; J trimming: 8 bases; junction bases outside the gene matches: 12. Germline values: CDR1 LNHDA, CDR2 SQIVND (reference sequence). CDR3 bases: TGTGCCAGTAGTATAATAGGGGGACAGGGACGTATCGGCTACACCTTC. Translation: CASSIIGGQGRIGYTF. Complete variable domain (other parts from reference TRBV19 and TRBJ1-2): DGGITQSPKYLFRKEGQNVTLSCEQNLNHDAMYWYRQDPGQGLRLIYYSQIVNDFQKGDIAEGYSVSREKKESFPLTVTSAQKNPTAFYLCASSIIGGQGRIGYTFGSGTRLTVV.

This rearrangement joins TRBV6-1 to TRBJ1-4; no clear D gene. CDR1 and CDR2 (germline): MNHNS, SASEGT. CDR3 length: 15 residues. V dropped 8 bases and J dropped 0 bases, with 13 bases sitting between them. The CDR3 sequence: CASAPNSATNEKLFF. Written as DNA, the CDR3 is TGTGCCAGCGCTCCCAACTCTGCAACTAATGAAAAACTGTTTTTT.

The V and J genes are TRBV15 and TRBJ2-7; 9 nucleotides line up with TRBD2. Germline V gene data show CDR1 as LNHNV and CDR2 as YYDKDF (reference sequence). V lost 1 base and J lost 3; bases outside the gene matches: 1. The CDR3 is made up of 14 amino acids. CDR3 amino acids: CATSRGLADYEQYF. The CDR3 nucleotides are TGTGCCACCAGCAGAGGACTAGCGGACTACGAGCAGTACTTC.